This T cell receptor (beta chain) was found in a study of OX40 agonist ivuxolimab in advanced cancers. Across the study: All patients had ivuxolimab intravenously every 2 weeks at 0.01 to 10 mg/kg. Of mixed ages from about 20 to 80 and averaging roughly 66 years, the group was over 80% male.

Samples of blood were obtained at baseline, on cycle 4 day 1, and on cycle 7 day 1. Using immunoSEQ multiplex PCR, the repertoire was profiled, and TCRdb retains in-frame clones only, with some absent. The sample includes roughly 20,000 clones, 84% of them seen just once. The CDR3 loop spans 14 amino acids. Trimming left V 1 base short and J 8 bases short, with 11 bases between. From germline, CDR1 is MNHNS and CDR2 SASEGT. The chain carries TRBV6-1 and TRBJ1-4; D is ambiguous. Here the sequenced sample was CD4+ or CD8+ T cells sorted from blood, taken in a trial of the OX40 agonist ivuxolimab. The sequence was obtained from an adult with an advanced solid tumor such as melanoma, head and neck, liver or kidney cancer. CDR3 nucleotide sequence: TGTGCCAGCAGTGAAGTGGAGAGATGGGAAAAACTGTTTTTT. It is translated as CASSEVERWEKLFF.